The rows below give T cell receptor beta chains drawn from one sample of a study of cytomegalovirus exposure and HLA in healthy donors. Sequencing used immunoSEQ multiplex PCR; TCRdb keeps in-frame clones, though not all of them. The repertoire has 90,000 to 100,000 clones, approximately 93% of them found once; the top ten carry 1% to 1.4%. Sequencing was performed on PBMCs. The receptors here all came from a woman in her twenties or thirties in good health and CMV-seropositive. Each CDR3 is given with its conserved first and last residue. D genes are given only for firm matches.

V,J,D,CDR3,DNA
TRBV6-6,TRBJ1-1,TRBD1,CASSTWDRGTEAFF,TGTGCCAGCAGTACCTGGGACAGGGGAACTGAAGCTTTCTTT
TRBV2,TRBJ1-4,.,CASSPDYNEKLFF,TGTGCCAGCAGCCCGGACTATAATGAAAAACTGTTTTTT
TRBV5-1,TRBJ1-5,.,CASRFSSGQPQHF,TGCGCCAGCAGGTTCTCTTCGGGTCAGCCCCAGCATTTT
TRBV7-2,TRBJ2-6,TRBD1,CASSLLGQAFSSGANVLTF,TGTGCCAGCAGCTTACTTGGACAGGCCTTTTCCTCTGGGGCCAACGTCCTGACTTTC
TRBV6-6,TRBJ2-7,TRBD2,CASSSRLAVAYEQYF,TGTGCCAGCAGTTCCCGACTAGCAGTTGCCTACGAGCAGTACTTC
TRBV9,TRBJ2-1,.,CASSVALGGASNEQFF,TGTGCCAGCAGCGTAGCGCTGGGGGGGGCGTCCAATGAGCAGTTCTTC
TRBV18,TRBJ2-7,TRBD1,CASSPRGQGYEQYF,TGTGCCAGCTCACCGAGGGGACAGGGCTACGAGCAGTACTTC
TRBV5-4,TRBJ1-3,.,CASSSGNTIYF,TGTGCCAGCAGCTCAGGAAACACCATATATTTT
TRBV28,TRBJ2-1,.,CASSSGGQVSYNEQFF,TGTGCCAGCAGTTCGGGGGGACAGGTTTCCTACAATGAGCAGTTCTTC
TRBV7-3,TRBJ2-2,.,CASSTQDGTGELFF,TGTGCCAGCAGCACCCAGGATGGCACCGGGGAGCTGTTTTTT
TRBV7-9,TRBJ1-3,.,CASSLGERISGNTIYF,TGTGCCAGCAGCTTAGGCGAGCGAATCTCTGGAAACACCATATATTTT
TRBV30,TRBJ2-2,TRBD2,CAWGSTSGLNTGELFF,TGTGCCTGGGGTTCGACTAGCGGGTTGAACACCGGGGAGCTGTTTTTT
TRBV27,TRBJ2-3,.,CASRPEGDTQYF,TGTGCCAGCAGGCCGGAGGGGGATACGCAGTATTTT
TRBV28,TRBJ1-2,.,CASRLQGGQNYGYTF,TGTGCCAGCAGACTTCAGGGAGGGCAAAACTATGGCTACACCTTC
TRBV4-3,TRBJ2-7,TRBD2,CASSHLAGGPSEQYF,TGCGCCAGCAGCCACTTAGCGGGAGGGCCGTCCGAGCAGTACTTC
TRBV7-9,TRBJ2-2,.,CASSFPGLFGRGQDGELFF,TGTGCCAGCAGCTTCCCCGGGTTGTTTGGCAGGGGTCAAGACGGGGAGCTGTTTTTT
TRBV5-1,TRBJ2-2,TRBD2,CASSLKLAGNTGELFF,TGCGCCAGCAGCCTGAAACTAGCGGGAAACACCGGGGAGCTGTTTTTT